This T cell receptor (beta chain) emerged from a study of shared T cell receptors in the human thymus (TCRdb year 2021). A note on the overall study: The study examined how self-reactive, shared T-cell receptor alpha chains are generated in the human thymus.

With regard to this clone: It lacks a known antigen. No base quality information exists; no much larger clone differs at one position.

From its cysteine to its phenylalanine, the CDR3 spans 16 amino acids. Only the CDR3 region is kept as DNA, spanning 48 bases read in frame from base 1. The junction shows trimming of 1 base on V and 4 bases on J, and the gene matches do not reach 10 bases of it. CDR1 and CDR2, per the germline V gene, are LGHNA and YNFKEQ. Libraries were constructed by the immunoSEQ multiplex PCR assay. TCRdb holds this immuneACCESS table with in-frame rearrangements only. Some clones are missing; in checked studies, unresolved V genes explain under half, and the rest has no known cause. Here the sample has about 660,000 clones; more than 75% occur a single time. The biggest ten clones account for over 0.008% of the sample. These data were likewise used in another study, on human thymus T cells. From the second report: Donors were immunologically healthy infants undergoing open corrective cardiac surgery for congenital heart defects in Finland. Thymus tissue was collected as surgical resects that were removed during corrective cardiac surgery. Both the thymic and the peripheral blood repertoires appeared to show biased V and J gene segment usage. Highly overlapping thymic TCR repertoires among unrelated individuals were reported in the related research. The study described the TCR alpha and beta repertoires in under ten infant thymus samples and a few matching peripheral blood samples. The infant donors were roughly 7 to 244 days old, and the cohort included several males and a couple of females. Thymocytes were freed from the tissue by mechanical means and kept at -70 degrees C as pellets of roughly 9-34 million cells. Genomic DNA was extracted from frozen cell pellets with a QIAsymphony instrument. The immunoSEQ multiplex PCR assay was used to amplify the TCRB and TCRAD loci from a standardized quantity of quality-controlled genomic DNA. The amplicons covered the V(D)J region and were long enough to include the CDR3 and to identify the V and J genes. Through the commercial immunoSEQ service, the amplicons were sequenced on an Illumina platform. Primer bias and sequencing errors were corrected using previously described methods, and TCRAD and TCRB definitions followed the IMGT database. immunoSEQ Analyzer 3.0 and VDJTools were used for repertoire analysis, which covered basic statistics, V/J segment usage, diversity estimates, rarefaction and pairwise overlap. To estimate diversity, the Chao1, ChaoE, Efron-Thisted, Shannon and inverse Simpson indices were applied, and diversity was also estimated on datasets down-sampled to the smallest sample. Repertoire overlap was assessed by strict matching of CDR3 nucleotide sequence, V gene and J gene, and clustering was done by Jaccard-based multidimensional scaling. On average, thymus samples yielded some 810,000 unique TCRB clonotypes, whereas blood samples yielded approximately 90,000.

The rearrangement joined TRBV4-2 to TRBJ2-7, and TRBD2 aligns with 7 junction nucleotides. The source of this sequence is a boy under three years old with a congenital heart defect. Donor details come from another sample of the same person, matched by shared clones. Material: thymocytes. The nucleotide sequence is given as TGTGCCAGCAGCCAAGTAGGAGGGACTACCACATACGAGCAGTACTTC. Translated, it gives CASSQVGGTTTYEQYF.